This entry lists 25 T cell receptor beta chains sequenced from one sample in a study of T cell responses to AZD1222 COVID-19 vaccine. Some clones are missing from TCRdb's copy, which holds only in-frame ones; the method was immunoSEQ multiplex PCR. The top ten clones hold roughly 1.4% of a sample with about 120,000 clones, roughly 92% of them seen once. This specimen consisted of peripheral blood, obtained 28 days after the second AZD1222 dose. Receptors were obtained from an adult who received the AZD1222 COVID-19 vaccine.

V is TRBV7-8 and J is TRBJ1-1; weak D call: TRBD1 (5 bases). V was trimmed by 5 bases and J by 5 bases, leaving 27 bases between them. CDR1 SGHVS and CDR2 FQNEAQ come from the germline V gene. This CDR3 region has 18 residues. CDR3 amino acids: CASSPGGVDTGRRTEAFF. DNA for the CDR3: TGTGCCAGCAGCCCCGGAGGGGTGGACACCGGGAGGAGGACTGAAGCTTTCTTT.

The J gene is TRBJ2-7, the V gene TRBV29-1; 11 positions match TRBD1. V gave up 4 bases and J gave up 6 bases; unmatched junction bases: 5. CDR1 is SQVTM and CDR2 is ANQGSEA in the germline V gene. The CDR3 covers 13 residues. Here the CDR3 reads CSVARDRGGEQYF. DNA of the CDR3: TGCAGCGTTGCTCGGGACAGGGGGGGCGAGCAGTACTTC.

The chain joins TRBV3-1 (or the pseudogene TRBV3-2) to TRBJ2-1, with 7 bases identical to TRBD1. CDR1 and CDR2 (germline): LGHDT, YNNKEL (reference sequence). J was trimmed by 4 bases and V by 5 bases; bases with no gene match: 8. The CDR3 is made up of 15 amino acids. CDR3 bases: TGTGCCAGCAGCGGCGACAGGGCGACATACAATGAGCAGTTCTTC. This translates into CASSGDRATYNEQFF.

This rearrangement joins TRBV28 to TRBJ2-7; 13 nucleotides align to TRBD2. V lost 4 bases to trimming and J lost 0 bases; unmatched junction nucleotides: 6. The germline V gene encodes CDR1 MDHEN and CDR2 SYDVKM. The length of the CDR3 is 17 residues. The CDR3 is CASSSPGTSGTSYEQYF. The CDR3, as DNA: TGTGCCAGCAGTTCCCCCGGGACTAGCGGGACCTCCTACGAGCAGTACTTC. The whole variable domain, remainder taken from reference TRBV28 and TRBJ2-7, is DVKVTQSSRYLVKRTGEKVFLECVQDMDHENMFWYRQDPGLGLRLIYFSYDVKMKEKGDIPEGYSVSREKKERFSLILESASTNQTSMYLCASSSPGTSGTSYEQYFGPGTRLTVT.

The rearrangement links TRBV6-5 to TRBJ2-3, with TRBD2 matching 7 bases. V gave up 6 bases and J gave up 0 bases; unmatched junction bases: 3. Germline V gene sequence: CDR1 MNHEY, CDR2 SVGAGI. The CDR3 loop spans 14 amino acids. CDR3 region: CASRLAPSTDTQYF. The CDR3 DNA follows: TGTGCCAGCAGACTAGCGCCCAGCACAGATACGCAGTATTTT.

This chain links TRBV6-1 with TRBJ2-3; D is ambiguous. Looked up from germline, CDR1 is MNHNS and CDR2 is SASEGT. The CDR3 loop spans 13 amino acids. Trimming removed 1 base from V and 2 bases from J, with 4 bases in between. The CDR3 spells CASSEGATDTQYF. DNA for the CDR3: TGTGCCAGCAGTGAAGGTGCCACAGATACGCAGTATTTT.

The chain is built from TRBV7-2 and TRBJ2-5; D ambiguous. The CDR3 is 13 amino acids. Germline V gives CDR1 SGHTA, CDR2 FQGNSA. Trimming shortened V by 1 base and J by 2 bases, and 5 bases separated the two germline ends. The CDR3 loop is CASSLVAQETQYF. The CDR3 DNA follows: TGTGCCAGCAGCTTAGTCGCTCAAGAGACCCAGTACTTC.

This clone was counted once. The rearrangement uses TRBV11-1 and TRBJ1-6, with D possibly being TRBD1 (6 bases). Trimming took 5 bases from V and 6 from J, leaving 11 bases between them. Germline V lookup: CDR1 SGHAT, CDR2 FQDESV (reference sequence). The CDR3 is 14 residues long. The CDR3, as DNA: TGTGCCAGCAGCCAAACAGGGACTAATTCACCCCTCCACTTT. It specifies CASSQTGTNSPLHF.

The CDR3 here is CASSVGTGVQPQHF. The CDR3 coding sequence is TGCGCCAGCAGTGTCGGGACAGGGGTCCAGCCCCAGCATTTT. The chain joins TRBV10-2 to TRBJ1-5; 10 bases align to TRBD1. The CDR3 covers 14 residues. The junction had 4 bases not matched to a gene; V was cut back by 4 bases and J by 7 bases. Germline V lookup: CDR1 WSHSY, CDR2 SAAADI.

This chain connects TRBV3-1 (or the pseudogene TRBV3-2) to TRBJ2-7; D ambiguous. The CDR3 runs 15 residues. Deletions cut 4 bases from V and 5 bases from J, with 18 bases between. The germline V gene has CDR1 LGHDT and CDR2 YNNKEL (reference sequence). CDR3 sequence (DNA): TGTGCCAGCAGCCGAGGCAGTTTTTCGACTGACGAGCAGTACTTC. This gives the protein CASSRGSFSTDEQYF.

This rearrangement joins TRBV28 to TRBJ1-1; no firm D call. Germline-derived CDR1 and CDR2 are MDHEN and SYDVKM. Trimming pared 3 bases from V and 2 bases from J, leaving 10 bases between. The CDR3 loop spans 14 amino acids. CDR3 DNA: TGTGCCAGCAGTTTGAAAAGGGCTAACACTGAAGCTTTCTTT. This translates into CASSLKRANTEAFF. Complete variable domain (other parts from reference TRBV28 and TRBJ1-1): DVKVTQSSRYLVKRTGEKVFLECVQDMDHENMFWYRQDPGLGLRLIYFSYDVKMKEKGDIPEGYSVSREKKERFSLILESASTNQTSMYLCASSLKRANTEAFFGQGTRLTVV.

J is TRBJ1-2 and V is TRBV4-1; D unresolved. The V gene's germline CDR1 is MGHRA and CDR2 YSYEKL. V was clipped by 3 bases and J by 7 bases, with 27 bases between them. The CDR3 loop spans 18 amino acids. The CDR3 sequence is CASSHIDMGFSLFRGYTF. In DNA, the CDR3 is TGCGCCAGCAGCCACATTGATATGGGGTTCTCTCTTTTCCGTGGCTACACCTTC.

J is TRBJ2-2 and V is TRBV5-4, with D tentatively TRBD2 (6 bases). The V end lost 6 bases, the J end lost 3 bases, and 21 bases lay between the germline ends. Germline V gives CDR1 SGHNT, CDR2 YYREEE (reference sequence). This CDR3 spans 17 amino acids. CDR3 DNA sequence: TGTGCCAGCATAGCGAGAGCGGGCCTGGTGTACACCGGGGAGCTGTTTTTT. Its translation is CASIARAGLVYTGELFF.

This clone was seen only once. CDR3 in amino acids: CASSFQGTGNTEAFF. CDR3 nucleotide sequence: TGTGCCAGCAGTTTTCAAGGTACAGGGAACACTGAAGCTTTCTTT. V gene TRBV28 combines with J gene TRBJ1-1; TRBD1 is a possible D gene (5 bases). Trimming removed 3 bases from V and 1 base from J, with 12 bases in between. The CDR3 runs 15 residues. Germline CDR1 and CDR2: MDHEN and SYDVKM.

The DNA of the CDR3 is TGTGCCAGCAGCGCCCCTACAGATACGCAGTATTTT. This gives the protein CASSAPTDTQYF. The chain uses TRBV7-9 and TRBJ2-3; D remains unclear. The CDR3 runs 12 residues. Per germline, CDR1 SEHNR and CDR2 FQNEAQ (reference sequence). Trimming cost V 5 bases and J 3 bases, with 6 bases left between them.

This rearrangement joins TRBV30 to TRBJ1-1; tentatively, D is TRBD1 (5 bases). The CDR3 sequence is 14 residues long. The germline V gene has CDR1 GTSNPN and CDR2 SVGIG (reference sequence). V lost 0 bases and J lost 6, with 14 bases in between. The CDR3 region has the DNA TGTGCCTGGAGTGTGGGGCAGGGCTTCGCTGAAGCTTTCTTT. Amino acid sequence: CAWSVGQGFAEAFF.

The chain is built from TRBV5-4 and TRBJ1-6, with D hard to call. Deletions cut 4 bases from V and 5 bases from J, with 19 bases between. CDR1 SGHNT and CDR2 YYREEE come from the germline V gene (reference sequence). CDR3 length: 17 residues. The CDR3 loop is CASSTALGLENNSPLHF. The CDR3 coding sequence is TGTGCCAGCAGCACAGCTTTGGGTTTGGAAAATAATTCACCCCTCCACTTT.

This rearrangement joins TRBV6-5 to TRBJ2-1; D unclear. V lost 6 bases, J lost 4 bases, and 10 bases lay in between. The CDR3 extends over 13 amino acids. The germline V gene has CDR1 MNHEY and CDR2 SVGAGI. This CDR3 is CASRDGRYNEQFF. The CDR3 DNA sequence: TGTGCCAGCAGGGACGGCCGGTACAATGAGCAGTTCTTC.

A single count supports this clone. The chain has TRBV9 and TRBJ1-3; D unclear. V lost 0 bases to trimming and J lost 1 base, with 11 bases between them. Germline-derived CDR1 and CDR2 are SGDLS and YYNGEE. The CDR3 is 16 amino acids. CDR3 DNA: TGTGCCAGCAGCGTAGGGTACGCGGGATCTGGAAACACCATATATTTT. Translating gives CASSVGYAGSGNTIYF.

J is TRBJ2-6 and V is TRBV21-1; the D call of TRBD1 is as the table states it, not checked on the DNA. TRBV21-1 is listed as a pseudogene. This CDR3 has 19 amino acids. The DNA for the CDR3 is TGTGCCAGCAGCCCCCCCGAGGACAGGGACCTCTCTGGGGCCAACGTCCTGACTTTC. Amino acids: CASSPPEDRDLSGANVLTF.

As DNA, the CDR3 is TGTGCCAGCAGGAGCCTTGGCACGGTTAGCAATCAGCCCCAGCATTTT. It yields the protein CASRSLGTVSNQPQHF. The chain couples TRBV27 to TRBJ1-5; no definite D call. The CDR3 spans 16 residues. V lost 6 bases, J lost 0 bases, and 15 bases lay in between. Per the germline V gene, CDR1 is MNHEY and CDR2 is SMNVEV (reference sequence).

The chain couples TRBV18 to TRBJ1-1; unclear D gene. Trimming pared 2 bases from V and 6 bases from J, leaving 4 bases between. Germline V gives CDR1 KGHSH, CDR2 LQKENI. The CDR3 spans 11 residues. The chain's CDR3 is CASSPGAEAFF. The CDR3, as DNA: TGTGCCAGCTCACCAGGTGCTGAAGCTTTCTTT.

The genes are TRBV2 and TRBJ2-1; 9 bases line up with TRBD2. This CDR3 has 13 amino acids. Germline V gene data show CDR1 as SNHLY and CDR2 as FYNNEI. J gave up 4 bases and V 10 bases, and 5 bases lay outside the gene matches. The CDR3, as DNA: TGTGCCACCAGGACTAGCGCGTACAATGAGCAGTTCTTC. Protein: CATRTSAYNEQFF. Combining the CDR3 with reference TRBV2 and TRBJ2-1 gives the whole variable domain EPEVTQTPSHQVTQMGQEVILRCVPISNHLYFYWYRQILGQKVEFLVSFYNNEISEKSEIFDDQFSVERPDGSNFTLKIRSTKLEDSAMYFCATRTSAYNEQFFGPGTRLTVL.

The rearrangement links TRBV18 to TRBJ1-5; no reliable D call. The CDR3 extends over 17 amino acids. The germline V gene encodes CDR1 KGHSH and CDR2 LQKENI. The ends were cut back, 4 bases at V and 0 bases at J, with 16 bases in the middle. CDR3 bases: TGTGCCAGCTCACTACTTCAAGGGTCATATAGCAATCAGCCCCAGCATTTT. Translation gives CASSLLQGSYSNQPQHF. The whole variable domain, filled in from reference TRBV18 and TRBJ1-5, reads NAGVMQNPRHLVRRRGQEARLRCSPMKGHSHVYWYRQLPEEGLKFMVYLQKENIIDESGMPKERFSAEFPKEGPSILRIQQVVRGDSAAYFCASSLLQGSYSNQPQHFGDGTRLSIL.

V gene TRBV30 combines with J gene TRBJ1-5, with unresolved D. The CDR3 has 17 residues. The V gene lost 0 bases and the J gene lost 3 bases, with 18 bases spanning the gap. The germline V gene encodes CDR1 GTSNPN and CDR2 SVGIG (reference sequence). The DNA for the CDR3 is TGTGCCTGGAGTGTACTGGGCCGGGTGAAAGACAATCAGCCCCAGCATTTT. It yields the protein CAWSVLGRVKDNQPQHF.